The 22 T cell receptor beta chains reported below all come from one sample, sequenced in a study of blood T cell repertoires in COVID-19. TCRdb's table, derived via immunoSEQ multiplex PCR, lists solely in-frame clones and lacks some. The table lists 110,000 or so clones, 65% to 80% of them singletons. Sequenced input: peripheral blood. The receptors here all came from a man aged 50 to 59 with acute or convalescent COVID-19.

This chain joins TRBV28 and TRBJ2-7, with D tentatively TRBD1 (6 bases). The V end was cut by 2 bases, the J end by 3 bases, with 8 bases between. The CDR3 contains 13 residues. Germline CDR1 reads MDHEN; CDR2 reads SYDVKM. CDR3 loop: CASSLGTYYEQYF. For the CDR3, the DNA is TGTGCCAGCAGTTTAGGGACATACTACGAGCAGTACTTC.

The chain joins TRBV11-2 to TRBJ2-1; 8 positions match TRBD2. J was trimmed by 8 bases and V by 5 bases; bases with no gene match: 14. The CDR3 is 16 amino acids. From germline, CDR1 is SGHAT and CDR2 FQNNGV. The CDR3 here is CASSTLGSGILDEQFF. In DNA, the CDR3 is TGTGCCAGCAGCACCCTTGGTAGCGGGATTCTCGATGAGCAGTTCTTC.

The chain links TRBV2 to TRBJ1-2; D call uncertain. The CDR3 is 14 residues long. V shed 6 bases and J shed 1 base, with 12 bases lying between them. Germline loops: CDR1 SNHLY, CDR2 FYNNEI. CDR3: CASSRTENNYGYTF. The CDR3 DNA reads as TGTGCCAGCAGCCGTACAGAGAATAACTATGGCTACACCTTC.

With regard to this clone: The same CDR3 can be traced to other DNA sequences in this sample. The chain is built from TRBV12-3 or TRBV12-4 and TRBJ2-7, with D possibly matching TRBD1 (6 bases). V was trimmed by 5 bases and J by 4 bases, leaving 9 bases between them. This CDR3 contains 12 residues. CDR3 protein: CASSPDSYEQYF. CDR3 nucleotide sequence: TGTGCCAGCAGTCCGGACAGTTACGAGCAGTACTTC.

V gene TRBV7-2 combines with J gene TRBJ2-1, with 11 bases matching TRBD2. V gave up 5 bases and J gave up 15 bases; unmatched junction bases: 9. This CDR3 spans 13 amino acids. CDR1 is SGHTA, CDR2 FQGNSA, per germline. The CDR3 region is CASSPTSGRRVFF. The DNA for the CDR3 is TGTGCCAGCAGCCCCACTAGCGGGAGACGGGTGTTCTTC.

The chain employs TRBV7-2 and TRBJ2-5; D is perhaps TRBD2 (5 bases). V was shortened by 5 bases and J by 3 bases, with 13 bases between the two germline ends. Germline values: CDR1 SGHTA, CDR2 FQGNSA. The CDR3 sequence is 14 residues long. CDR3 sequence: CASSRERREETQYF. The CDR3 DNA sequence: TGTGCCAGCAGCCGGGAAAGACGCGAAGAGACCCAGTACTTC.

The gene calls are TRBV9 and TRBJ1-6; TRBD1 aligns across 8 bases. Losses at the gene ends were 3 bases for V and 6 bases for J; bases not matched to a gene: 5. This CDR3 has 15 amino acids. Germline lookup yields CDR1 SGDLS and CDR2 YYNGEE. The CDR3 reads CASSATGGGNSPLHF. CDR3 DNA: TGTGCCAGCAGCGCTACAGGGGGGGGTAATTCACCCCTCCACTTT.

The count of this clone is one. The chain combines TRBV27 with TRBJ2-3; a possible D gene is TRBD1 (6 bases). This CDR3 contains 14 residues. The V gene lost 7 bases and the J gene lost 2 bases, with 13 bases spanning the gap. Germline-derived CDR1 and CDR2 are MNHEY and SMNVEV (reference sequence). CDR3 DNA: TGTGCCAGCACTAGGGGGATCTTCACAGATACGCAGTATTTT. It translates to CASTRGIFTDTQYF.

This rearrangement joins TRBV14 to TRBJ2-3; 7 nucleotides line up with TRBD1. After removal of 0 bases from V and 3 bases from J, the junction contained 9 bases not matched to a gene. This CDR3 contains 17 residues. Germline V CDR1 and CDR2: SGHDN, FVKESK. CDR3 sequence (DNA): TGTGCCAGCAGCCAAGATTGGAAGGGGGCAACGACAGATACGCAGTATTTT. It encodes CASSQDWKGATTDTQYF. Together with reference TRBV14 and TRBJ2-3, the CDR3 gives the full variable domain: EAGVTQFPSHSVIEKGQTVTLRCDPISGHDNLYWYRRVMGKEIKFLLHFVKESKQDESGMPNNRFLAERTGGTYSTLKVQPAELEDSGVYFCASSQDWKGATTDTQYFGPGTRLTVL.

V gene TRBV28 combines with J gene TRBJ2-1, with a tentative D call TRBD2 (6 bases). V dropped 6 bases and J dropped 4 bases, with 19 bases sitting between them. From germline, CDR1 is MDHEN and CDR2 SYDVKM. This CDR3 is 16 amino acids long. CDR3 nucleotides: TGTGCCAGCAGCGGTGCCGGGACTCTTTATTACAATGAGCAGTTCTTC. This sequence encodes CASSGAGTLYYNEQFF. The whole variable domain, remainder taken from reference TRBV28 and TRBJ2-1, is DVKVTQSSRYLVKRTGEKVFLECVQDMDHENMFWYRQDPGLGLRLIYFSYDVKMKEKGDIPEGYSVSREKKERFSLILESASTNQTSMYLCASSGAGTLYYNEQFFGPGTRLTVL.

The V and J genes are TRBV5-6 and TRBJ1-4, with TRBD1 matching over 10 bases. The CDR3 is 17 residues long. Germline values: CDR1 SGHDT, CDR2 YYEEEE. Trimming at V came to 3 bases and at J to 6 bases, leaving 11 bases not matched to a gene. The CDR3 sequence: CASSWGPGGQGDEKLFF. As DNA, the CDR3 is TGTGCCAGCAGCTGGGGACCGGGCGGACAGGGGGATGAAAAACTGTTTTTT.

The chain carries TRBV10-3 and TRBJ1-5; D might be TRBD1 (5 bases). Germline assignment: CDR1 ENHRY and CDR2 SYGVKD. The ends were cut back, 0 bases at V and 2 bases at J, with 11 bases in the middle. The CDR3 sequence is 16 residues long. CDR3 nucleotide sequence: TGTGCCATCAGTGAGTCAGCGCAGGGCGGCAATCAGCCCCAGCATTTT. This gives the protein CAISESAQGGNQPQHF.

CDR3 DNA: TGTGCCAGCAGCCCACAGACTAACGAGCAGTACTTC. It translates to CASSPQTNEQYF. V gene TRBV4-2 combines with J gene TRBJ2-7, with TRBD2 as a possible D gene (5 bases). The CDR3 is 12 residues long. Germline V lookup: CDR1 LGHNA, CDR2 YNFKEQ. V was trimmed by 4 bases and J by 5 bases, leaving 9 bases between them.

The gene calls are TRBV18 and TRBJ2-1, with TRBD2 matching over 7 bases. This CDR3 has 16 residues. Germline lookup yields CDR1 KGHSH and CDR2 LQKENI. With V trimmed by 7 bases and J by 0 bases, 9 bases remained unmatched. CDR3 nucleotide sequence: TGTGCCAGCTTTACGATGCGGGGGAGCTCCTACAATGAGCAGTTCTTC. Translation: CASFTMRGSSYNEQFF.

This clone has more than one count but fewer than ten. The chain carries TRBV24-1 and TRBJ2-3; 7 bases are shared with TRBD2. V lost 4 bases, J lost 1 base, and 16 bases stayed unmatched. Per the germline V gene, CDR1 is KGHDR and CDR2 is SFDVKD. The CDR3 totals 19 residues. CDR3 sequence reads: CATSDQSRDYFRRTDTQYF. Written as DNA, the CDR3 is TGTGCCACCAGTGACCAGTCCCGGGACTACTTCCGACGCACAGATACGCAGTATTTT.

The genes are TRBV7-3 and TRBJ2-1; D is uncertain. Germline V gives CDR1 SGHTA, CDR2 FQGTGA. This CDR3 comprises 13 residues. The V gene lost 1 base and the J gene lost 6 bases, with 7 bases spanning the gap. The CDR3 DNA reads as TGTGCCAGCAGCTTAAGCGGCAGCAATGAGCAGTTCTTC. This translates into CASSLSGSNEQFF.

In this sample, this clone turned up a few times. The chain has TRBV10-2 and TRBJ2-7; TRBD2 agrees at 7 bases. Germline CDR1 is WSHSY and CDR2 is SAAADI. This CDR3 region has 14 residues. V gave up 2 bases and J gave up 5 bases; unmatched junction bases: 6. The CDR3 DNA sequence: TGCGCCAGCAGTGAGGGACTAGAATTTGACGAGCAGTACTTC. Protein product: CASSEGLEFDEQYF.

The genes are TRBV6-2 or TRBV6-3 and TRBJ1-5, with TRBD1 matching 7 bases. This CDR3 spans 14 amino acids. V lost 6 bases and J lost 3; bases outside the gene matches: 5. Germline V CDR1 and CDR2: MNHEY, SVGEGT. DNA for the CDR3: TGTGCCAGCAGCGAACAGGGGTTCAATCAGCCCCAGCATTTT. It yields the protein CASSEQGFNQPQHF.

Details on this clone: One end of the junction is discordant with germline, which a read error may explain. This chain links TRBV3-1 (or the pseudogene TRBV3-2) with TRBJ2-1; 11 bases agree with TRBD2. The CDR3 has 18 amino acids. The V gene's germline CDR1 is LGHDT and CDR2 YNNKEL (reference sequence). CDR3 DNA: TGTGCCAGCAGCCAGGATCCGGGACTAGCGGCATCCTATAATGAGCAGTTCTTC. Amino acids: CASSQDPGLAASYNEQFF.

The chain employs TRBV4-2 and TRBJ2-1; 7 bases line up with TRBD1. Per germline, CDR1 LGHNA and CDR2 YNFKEQ. The CDR3 runs to 15 residues. V lost 4 bases to trimming and J lost 5 bases; unmatched junction nucleotides: 8. The DNA for the CDR3 is TGTGCCAGCAGCCTAGACAGGGCGTCCCACAATGAGCAGTTCTTC. It specifies CASSLDRASHNEQFF.

In its sample, this clone was seen a few times. The chain is built from TRBV2 and TRBJ1-6; tentatively, D is TRBD1 (6 bases). This CDR3 contains 17 residues. V was cut by 4 bases and J by 0 bases, with 13 bases left in between. In germline, CDR1 is SNHLY, CDR2 FYNNEI. CDR3 residues: CASSGRTGSSYNSPLHF. CDR3 nucleotide sequence: TGTGCCAGCAGTGGACGCACAGGGAGCTCCTATAATTCACCCCTCCACTTT.

The chain couples TRBV24-1 to TRBJ2-5; 10 nucleotides agree with TRBD2. The V and J ends lost 3 bases and 5 bases, in that order; junction bases with no gene match: 5. Germline loops: CDR1 KGHDR, CDR2 SFDVKD. The CDR3 has 15 amino acids. This CDR3 reads CATSDHQAGGETQYF. Here the CDR3 DNA reads TGTGCCACCAGTGATCACCAAGCGGGAGGGGAGACCCAGTACTTC.